This T cell receptor (beta chain) was recovered during a study of blood T cell repertoires in COVID-19. Trimming cost V 0 bases and J 7 bases; bases outside gene matches: 3. This CDR3 is built from 15 residues. TCRdb keeps only in-frame clones here, not all; method: immunoSEQ multiplex PCR. The repertoire has 70,000 or so clones, roughly 90% of them found once; the top ten carry just over 9%. V usage is TRBV23-1 and J usage is TRBJ2-2; 9 bases fit TRBD1. TRBV23-1 is reported as an ORF; its role is uncertain. Sequenced sample: peripheral blood. The receptor's source is a human donor in a cohort sampled during active COVID-19. CDR3 loop: CASSQSGTGLGELFF. The CDR3, as DNA: TGCGCCAGCAGTCAATCGGGGACAGGGCTCGGGGAGCTGTTTTTT.